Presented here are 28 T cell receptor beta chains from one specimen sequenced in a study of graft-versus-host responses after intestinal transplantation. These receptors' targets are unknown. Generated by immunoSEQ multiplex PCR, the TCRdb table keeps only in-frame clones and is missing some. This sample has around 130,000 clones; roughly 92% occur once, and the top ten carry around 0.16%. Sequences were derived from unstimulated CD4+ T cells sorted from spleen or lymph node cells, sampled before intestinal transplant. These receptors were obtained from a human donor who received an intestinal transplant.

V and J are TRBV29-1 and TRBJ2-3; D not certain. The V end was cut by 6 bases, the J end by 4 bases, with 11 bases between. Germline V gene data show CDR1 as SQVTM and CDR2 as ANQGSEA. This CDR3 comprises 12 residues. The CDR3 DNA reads TGCAGCGTCCATAGGCGTCCAGATACGCAGTATTTT. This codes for CSVHRRPDTQYF.

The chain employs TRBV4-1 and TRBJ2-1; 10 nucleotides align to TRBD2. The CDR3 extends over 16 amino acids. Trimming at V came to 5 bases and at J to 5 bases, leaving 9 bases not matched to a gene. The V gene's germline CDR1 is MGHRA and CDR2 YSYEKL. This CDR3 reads CASSKNSGGKHNEQFF. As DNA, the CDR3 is TGCGCCAGCAGCAAGAATAGCGGGGGGAAACACAATGAGCAGTTCTTC.

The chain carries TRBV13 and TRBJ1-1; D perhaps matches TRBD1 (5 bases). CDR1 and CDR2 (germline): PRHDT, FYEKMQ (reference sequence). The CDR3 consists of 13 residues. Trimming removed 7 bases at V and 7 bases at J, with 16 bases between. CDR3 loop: CASTSWGNIEAFF. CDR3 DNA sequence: TGTGCCAGCACCTCTTGGGGCAATATTGAAGCTTTCTTT.

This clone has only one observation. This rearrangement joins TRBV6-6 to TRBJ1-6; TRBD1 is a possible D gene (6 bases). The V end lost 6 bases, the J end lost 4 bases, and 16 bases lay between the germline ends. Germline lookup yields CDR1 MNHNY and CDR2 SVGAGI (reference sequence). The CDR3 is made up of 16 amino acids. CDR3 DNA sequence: TGTGCCAGCAGCTCGACAGGCCTCCCTTATAATTCACCCCTCCACTTT. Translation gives CASSSTGLPYNSPLHF.

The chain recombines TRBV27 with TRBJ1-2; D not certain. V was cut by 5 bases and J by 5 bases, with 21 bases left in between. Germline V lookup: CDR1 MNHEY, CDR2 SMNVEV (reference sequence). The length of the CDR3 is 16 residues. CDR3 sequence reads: CASSRTITRGTYGYTF. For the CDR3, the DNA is TGTGCCAGCAGTCGTACCATTACCAGAGGCACTTATGGCTACACCTTC.

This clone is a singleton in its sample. The CDR3 region has the DNA TGTGCCAGCAGCTTAGTGGGACAGCGGGGCCTCTACGAGCAGTACTTC. Its translation: CASSLVGQRGLYEQYF. The gene calls are TRBV7-8 and TRBJ2-7; tentatively, D is TRBD1 or TRBD2 (7 bases each). Trimming pared 1 base from V and 3 bases from J, leaving 16 bases between. The CDR3 covers 16 residues. Germline CDR1 SGHVS, CDR2 FQNEAQ.

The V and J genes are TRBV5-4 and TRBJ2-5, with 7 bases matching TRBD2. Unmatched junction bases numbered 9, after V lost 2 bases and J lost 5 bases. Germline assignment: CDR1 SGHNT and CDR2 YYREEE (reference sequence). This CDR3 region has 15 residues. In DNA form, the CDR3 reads TGTGCCAGCAGCTTCGGGGCGGGGGAGGGTGAGACCCAGTACTTC. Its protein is CASSFGAGEGETQYF.

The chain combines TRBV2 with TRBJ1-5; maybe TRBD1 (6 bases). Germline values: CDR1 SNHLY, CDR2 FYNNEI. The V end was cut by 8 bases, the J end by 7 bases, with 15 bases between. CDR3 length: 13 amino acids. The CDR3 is CASHRGHGQPQHF. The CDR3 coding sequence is TGTGCCAGCCATCGGGGGCATGGACAGCCCCAGCATTTT.

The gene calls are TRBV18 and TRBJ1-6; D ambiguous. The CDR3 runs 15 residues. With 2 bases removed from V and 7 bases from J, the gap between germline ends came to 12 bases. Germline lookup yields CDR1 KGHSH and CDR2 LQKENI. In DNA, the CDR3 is TGTGCCAGCTCACCATGGGAGGGATACAATTCACCCCTCCACTTT. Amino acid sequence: CASSPWEGYNSPLHF.

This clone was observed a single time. The CDR3 loop reads CSVVGRYFSNTEAFF. Written as DNA, the CDR3 is TGCAGCGTTGTGGGCCGTTATTTTTCGAACACTGAAGCTTTCTTT. The J gene is TRBJ1-1, the V gene TRBV29-1; D is ambiguous. CDR1 and CDR2 (germline): SQVTM, ANQGSEA. Trimming took off 4 bases at V and 1 base at J, with 16 bases between the two ends. The length of the CDR3 is 15 residues.

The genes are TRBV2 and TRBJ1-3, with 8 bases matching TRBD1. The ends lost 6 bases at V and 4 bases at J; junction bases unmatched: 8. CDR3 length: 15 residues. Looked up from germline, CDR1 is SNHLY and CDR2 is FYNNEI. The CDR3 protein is CASREEAGGGNTIYF. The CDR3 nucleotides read TGTGCCAGCAGAGAGGAGGCAGGGGGCGGAAACACCATATATTTT.

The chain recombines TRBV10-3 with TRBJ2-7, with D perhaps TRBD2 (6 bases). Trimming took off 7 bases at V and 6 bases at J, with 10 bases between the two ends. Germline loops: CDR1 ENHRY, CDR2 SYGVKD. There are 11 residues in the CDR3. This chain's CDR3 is CAIKRRGEQYF. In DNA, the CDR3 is TGTGCCATCAAGAGGAGGGGCGAGCAGTACTTC.

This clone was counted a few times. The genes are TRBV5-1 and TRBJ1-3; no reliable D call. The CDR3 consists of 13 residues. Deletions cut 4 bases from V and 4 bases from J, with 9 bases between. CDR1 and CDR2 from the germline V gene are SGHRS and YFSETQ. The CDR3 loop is CASSLGGGNTIYF. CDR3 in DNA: TGCGCCAGCAGCCTCGGAGGAGGAAACACCATATATTTT.

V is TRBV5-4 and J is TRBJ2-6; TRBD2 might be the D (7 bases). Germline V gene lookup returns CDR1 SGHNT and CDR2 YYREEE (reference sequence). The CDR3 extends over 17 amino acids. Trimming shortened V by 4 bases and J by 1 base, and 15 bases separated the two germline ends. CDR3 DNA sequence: TGTGCCAGCAGCGTGGGGGGGCTCTTTTCTGGGGCCAACGTCCTGACTTTC. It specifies CASSVGGLFSGANVLTF.

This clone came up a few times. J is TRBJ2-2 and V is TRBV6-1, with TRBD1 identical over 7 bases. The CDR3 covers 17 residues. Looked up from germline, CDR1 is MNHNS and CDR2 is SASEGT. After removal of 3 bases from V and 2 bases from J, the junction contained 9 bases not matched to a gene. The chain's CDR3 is CASSDPGTDRNTGELFF. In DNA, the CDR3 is TGTGCCAGCAGTGACCCCGGGACAGACAGAAACACCGGGGAGCTGTTTTTT.

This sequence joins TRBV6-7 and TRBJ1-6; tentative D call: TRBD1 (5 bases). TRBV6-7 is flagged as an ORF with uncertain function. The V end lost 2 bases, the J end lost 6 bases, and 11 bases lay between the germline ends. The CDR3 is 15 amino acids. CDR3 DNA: TGTGCCAGCAGTTACGAGGGGTGGCGTAATTCACCCCTCCACTTT. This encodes CASSYEGWRNSPLHF.

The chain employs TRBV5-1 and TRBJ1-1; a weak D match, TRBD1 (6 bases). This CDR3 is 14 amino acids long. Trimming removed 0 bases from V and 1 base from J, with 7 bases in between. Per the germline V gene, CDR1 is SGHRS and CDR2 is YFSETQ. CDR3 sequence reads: CASSLGTANTEAFF. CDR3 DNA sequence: TGCGCCAGCAGCTTGGGGACAGCGAACACTGAAGCTTTCTTT.

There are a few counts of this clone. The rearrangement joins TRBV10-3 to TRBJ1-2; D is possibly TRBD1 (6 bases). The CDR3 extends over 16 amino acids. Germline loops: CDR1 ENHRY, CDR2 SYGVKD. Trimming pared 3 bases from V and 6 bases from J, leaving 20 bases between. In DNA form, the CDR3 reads TGTGCCATCAGTGAAGGGATAGAGGGGGGTAGGAATGGCTACACCTTC. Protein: CAISEGIEGGRNGYTF.

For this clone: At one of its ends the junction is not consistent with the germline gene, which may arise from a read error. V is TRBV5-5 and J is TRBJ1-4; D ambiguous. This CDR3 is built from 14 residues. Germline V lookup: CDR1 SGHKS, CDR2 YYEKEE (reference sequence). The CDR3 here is CASGFGVTNEKLFF. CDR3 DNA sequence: TGTGCCAGCGGCTTCGGGGTAACTAATGAAAAACTGTTTTTT.

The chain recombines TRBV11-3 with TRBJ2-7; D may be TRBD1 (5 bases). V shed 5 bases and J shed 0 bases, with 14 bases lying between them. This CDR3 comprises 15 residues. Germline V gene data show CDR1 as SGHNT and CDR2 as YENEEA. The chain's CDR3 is CASSDQGRSSYEQYF. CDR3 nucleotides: TGTGCCAGCAGCGATCAGGGTAGGAGCTCCTACGAGCAGTACTTC. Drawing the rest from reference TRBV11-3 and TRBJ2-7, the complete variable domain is EAGVVQSPRYKIIEKKQPVAFWCNPISGHNTLYWYLQNLGQGPELLIRYENEEAVDDSQLPKDRFSAERLKGVDSTLKIQPAELGDSAVYLCASSDQGRSSYEQYFGPGTRLTVT.

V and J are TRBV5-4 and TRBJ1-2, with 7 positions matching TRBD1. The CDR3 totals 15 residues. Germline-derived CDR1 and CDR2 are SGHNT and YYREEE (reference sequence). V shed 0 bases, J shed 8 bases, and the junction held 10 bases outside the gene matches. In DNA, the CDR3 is TGTGCCAGCAGCTTGGACAGGGGACTACTATACGGCTACACCTTC. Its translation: CASSLDRGLLYGYTF.

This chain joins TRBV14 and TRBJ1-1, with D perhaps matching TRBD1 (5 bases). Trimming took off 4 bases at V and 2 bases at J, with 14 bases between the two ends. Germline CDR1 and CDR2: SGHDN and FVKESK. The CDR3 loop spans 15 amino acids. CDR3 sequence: CASSLLGTPNTEAFF. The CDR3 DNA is TGTGCCAGCAGCCTACTCGGGACCCCTAACACTGAAGCTTTCTTT.

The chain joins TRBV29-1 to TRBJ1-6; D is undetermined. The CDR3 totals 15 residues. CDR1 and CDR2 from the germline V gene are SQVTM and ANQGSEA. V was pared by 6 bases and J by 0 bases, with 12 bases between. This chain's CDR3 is CSVWAQSSYNSPLHF. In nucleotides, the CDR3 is TGCAGCGTGTGGGCCCAGAGCTCCTATAATTCACCCCTCCACTTT.

CDR3: CASSSRDRGLTANEKLFF. As DNA, the CDR3 is TGTGCCAGCAGCTCCCGGGACAGGGGACTAACGGCTAATGAAAAACTGTTTTTT. This sequence joins TRBV7-8 and TRBJ1-4; 10 bases are a match to TRBD1. Germline-derived CDR1 and CDR2 are SGHVS and FQNEAQ. The CDR3 extends over 18 amino acids. The trim removed 4 bases at V and 3 bases at J, leaving 11 bases unmatched.

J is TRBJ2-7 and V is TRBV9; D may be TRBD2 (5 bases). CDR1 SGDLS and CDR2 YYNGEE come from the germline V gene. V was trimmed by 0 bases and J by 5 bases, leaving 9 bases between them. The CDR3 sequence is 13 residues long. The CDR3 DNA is TGTGCCAGCAGCGTAGGCGGTAGCGACGAGCAGTACTTC. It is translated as CASSVGGSDEQYF.

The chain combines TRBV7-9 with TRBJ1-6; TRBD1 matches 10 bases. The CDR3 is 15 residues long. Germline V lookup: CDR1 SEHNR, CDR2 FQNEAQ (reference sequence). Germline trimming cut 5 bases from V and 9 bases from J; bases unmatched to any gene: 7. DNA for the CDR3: TGTGCCAGCAGCCCACCGGGACAGGGGATTTCACCCCTCCACTTT. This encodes CASSPPGQGISPLHF.

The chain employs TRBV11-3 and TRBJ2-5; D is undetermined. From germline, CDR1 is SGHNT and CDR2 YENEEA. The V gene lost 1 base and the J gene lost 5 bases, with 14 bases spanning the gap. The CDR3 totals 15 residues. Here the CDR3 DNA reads TGTGCCAGCAGCTTAGTTCGGGCCGAGTGGGAGACCCAGTACTTC. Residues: CASSLVRAEWETQYF.

The CDR3 DNA is TGTGCCAGCAGTTACTCGAATCGGCCGAGCCAAGAGACCCAGTACTTC. It yields the protein CASSYSNRPSQETQYF. The J gene is TRBJ2-5, the V gene TRBV6-5; D not resolved. Trimming took 0 bases from V and 1 from J, leaving 12 bases between them. This CDR3 is 16 amino acids long. Germline values: CDR1 MNHEY, CDR2 SVGAGI.